What follows are 30 T cell receptor beta chains derived from one specimen sequenced in a study of response to subunit inactivated influenza vaccine. One entry per CDR3 protein results from TCRdb running MiXCR on the RT-PCR reads. This table has 650,000 to 800,000 distinct CDR3 sequences, about 14% appearing once. Sequencing used PBMCs from blood, obtained 14 to 15 days before vaccination. The receptors were sampled from a man aged 50 or older who received an inactivated influenza vaccine.

J is TRBJ2-7 and V is TRBV6-1, with D possibly being TRBD2 (5 bases). Trimming shortened V by 6 bases and J by 6 bases, and 15 bases separated the two germline ends. CDR1 is MNHNS and CDR2 is SASEGT in the germline V gene. The CDR3 runs 13 residues. CDR3 bases: TGTGCCAGCAGACCAATAAGTCGGGGCGAGCAGTACTTC. Translation gives CASRPISRGEQYF.

This clonotype has only a few counts. V and J are TRBV3-1 and TRBJ1-6; 7 positions agree with TRBD1. This CDR3 is built from 14 residues. V lost 3 bases and J lost 7; bases outside the gene matches: 3. CDR1 LGHDT and CDR2 YNNKEL come from the germline V gene (reference sequence). CDR3 residues: CASSHSGGNSPLHF. The CDR3 bases are TGTGCCAGCAGCCACTCAGGGGGGAATTCACCCCTCCACTTT.

V and J are TRBV4-3 and TRBJ1-6; D may be TRBD1 (5 bases). Germline V gene sequence: CDR1 LGHNA, CDR2 YSLEER. Between the trimmed V and J ends, which lost 0 bases and 7 bases, there was a span of 10 bases. This CDR3 has 15 residues. The CDR3 spells CASSQENRRNSPLHF. The CDR3 region has the DNA TGCGCCAGCAGCCAAGAGAACAGGAGGAATTCACCCCTCCACTTT.

In this sample, this clonotype turned up a few times. This sequence joins TRBV18 and TRBJ1-1; possible D gene TRBD1, 6 bases. The germline gives CDR1 KGHSH, CDR2 LQKENI. Trimming removed 3 bases at V and 1 base at J, with 9 bases between. This CDR3 is 14 amino acids long. The CDR3 spells CASSPQGKNTEAFF. CDR3 nucleotides: TGTGCCAGCTCACCTCAGGGGAAGAACACTGAAGCTTTCTTT.

This rearrangement joins TRBV6-1 to TRBJ1-3; D is perhaps TRBD1 (5 bases). V was clipped by 5 bases and J by 3 bases, with 20 bases between them. In germline, CDR1 is MNHNS, CDR2 SASEGT. The CDR3 runs to 17 residues. The CDR3 DNA reads TGTGCCAGCAGTCAATCTCGTCCAGGGAGAAGTGGAAACACCATATATTTT. Its translation is CASSQSRPGRSGNTIYF.

There are many counts of this clonotype. The chain employs TRBV15 and TRBJ2-7; a weak D match, TRBD1 (5 bases). This CDR3 has 16 amino acids. The V gene's germline CDR1 is LNHNV and CDR2 YYDKDF (reference sequence). V lost 0 bases to trimming and J lost 2 bases, with 14 bases between them. The CDR3 bases are TGTGCCACCAGCAGAGATAGTGTAACAGGTACCTACGAGCAGTACTTC. Amino acids: CATSRDSVTGTYEQYF. Combining the CDR3 with reference TRBV15 and TRBJ2-7 gives the whole variable domain DAMVIQNPRYQVTQFGKPVTLSCSQTLNHNVMYWYQQKSSQAPKLLFHYYDKDFNNEADTPDNFQSRRPNTSFCFLDIRSPGLGDTAMYLCATSRDSVTGTYEQYFGPGTRLTVT.

This clonotype came up many times. This chain uses TRBV5-1 with TRBJ2-1, with D tentatively TRBD1 (5 bases). Germline V gene data show CDR1 as SGHRS and CDR2 as YFSETQ. Between the trimmed V and J ends, which lost 2 bases and 4 bases, there was a span of 7 bases. CDR3 length: 13 residues. DNA of the CDR3: TGCGCCAGCAGCTTCGACAGATACAATGAGCAGTTCTTC. This sequence encodes CASSFDRYNEQFF.

CDR3 loop: CSASKGLAGGPYEQFF. As DNA, the CDR3 is TGCAGTGCTAGCAAGGGACTAGCGGGAGGGCCCTATGAGCAGTTCTTC. The chain joins TRBV20-1 to TRBJ2-1, with 16 bases matching TRBD2. Germline V gene lookup returns CDR1 DFQATT and CDR2 SNEGSKA (reference sequence). Trimming at V came to 3 bases and at J to 8 bases, leaving 7 bases not matched to a gene. This CDR3 comprises 16 residues.

Ten or more counts support this clonotype. This rearrangement joins TRBV29-1 to TRBJ2-7, with D unresolved. The CDR3 sequence is 13 residues long. Trimming removed 6 bases from V and 2 bases from J, with 14 bases in between. The germline CDR1 and CDR2 sequences are SQVTM and ANQGSEA. DNA of the CDR3: TGCAGCGTCCTCGGTGGTCAGCCCTACGAGCAGTACTTC. This sequence encodes CSVLGGQPYEQYF.

This clonotype was detected ten times or more. V gene TRBV20-1 combines with J gene TRBJ2-7; D perhaps matches TRBD2 (5 bases). Trimming stripped 3 bases from V and 5 bases from J, with 11 bases between. The CDR3 contains 12 residues. Germline CDR1 is DFQATT and CDR2 is SNEGSKA (reference sequence). CDR3 bases: TGCAGTGCTAGTCGAGGGTTCCACGAGCAGTACTTC. This codes for CSASRGFHEQYF.

This clonotype was found many times. The chain carries TRBV3-1 and TRBJ1-2; D is uncertain. Trimming removed 0 bases at V and 6 bases at J, with 8 bases between. Germline V gives CDR1 LGHDT, CDR2 YNNKEL (reference sequence). The CDR3 sequence is 13 residues long. CDR3 DNA: TGTGCCAGCAGCCAAGACAGGCGAGATGGCTACACCTTC. The encoded protein is CASSQDRRDGYTF.

The rearrangement joins TRBV6-1 to TRBJ2-2; perhaps TRBD1 as D (6 bases). Trimming pared 0 bases from V and 7 bases from J, leaving 12 bases between. Per the germline V gene, CDR1 is MNHNS and CDR2 is SASEGT. The length of the CDR3 is 15 residues. The CDR3 coding sequence is TGTGCCAGCAGTGAAGCAAGTCAGGGGAACGGGGAGCTGTTTTTT. It translates to CASSEASQGNGELFF.

V and J are TRBV4-1 and TRBJ1-1; D is possibly TRBD1 (5 bases). From germline, CDR1 is MGHRA and CDR2 YSYEKL. The CDR3 contains 16 residues. V was cut by 1 base and J by 5 bases, with 17 bases left in between. CDR3 sequence reads: CASSQVIRGVGTEAFF. As DNA, the CDR3 is TGCGCCAGCAGCCAAGTGATTCGGGGGGTAGGGACTGAAGCTTTCTTT.

The chain recombines TRBV7-3 with TRBJ2-1, with a weak D call TRBD1 (5 bases). Germline assignment: CDR1 SGHTA and CDR2 FQGTGA. The CDR3 length is 15 residues. V lost 5 bases to trimming and J lost 7 bases, with 18 bases between them. The CDR3 DNA follows: TGTGCCAGCAGCCCCCCTGGGCGAACAGGAAATGAGCAGTTCTTC. It translates to CASSPPGRTGNEQFF. The whole variable domain, filled in from reference TRBV7-3 and TRBJ2-1, reads GAGVSQTPSNKVTEKGKYVELRCDPISGHTALYWYRQSLGQGPEFLIYFQGTGAADDSGLPNDRFFAVRPEGSVSTLKIQRTERGDSAVYLCASSPPGRTGNEQFFGPGTRLTVL.

At least ten counts were recorded for this clonotype. The chain links TRBV29-1 to TRBJ2-2, with a possible D match to TRBD2 (6 bases). Germline values: CDR1 SQVTM, CDR2 ANQGSEA. The germline V and J ends were trimmed by 3 bases and 4 bases, with 12 bases remaining between them. The CDR3 has 14 residues. The CDR3 DNA sequence: TGCAGCGTTGACGGGTCCGGGGGCACCGGGGAGCTGTTTTTT. This codes for CSVDGSGGTGELFF.

This clonotype was detected only a few times. The chain combines TRBV6-2 or TRBV6-3 with TRBJ1-5; TRBD1 is a possible D gene (5 bases). Germline V CDR1 and CDR2: MNHEY, SVGEGT. The V and J ends lost 7 bases and 0 bases respectively, with 13 bases between them. The CDR3 totals 15 residues. CDR3 residues: CASKGGAVSNQPQHF. The CDR3 DNA follows: TGTGCCAGCAAGGGAGGGGCAGTTAGCAATCAGCCCCAGCATTTT.

This clonotype came up a few times. The chain uses TRBV7-6 and TRBJ2-7; no clear D. In germline, CDR1 is SGHVS, CDR2 FNYEAQ. There are 14 residues in the CDR3. V gave up 1 base and J gave up 4 bases, with 11 bases separating them. The CDR3 DNA is TGTGCCAGCAGCTTAGACAGATGGGGATACGAGCAGTACTTC. It encodes CASSLDRWGYEQYF.

The chain has TRBV7-2 and TRBJ2-1, with D hard to call. The V and J ends lost 2 bases and 1 base respectively, with 9 bases between them. CDR1 SGHTA and CDR2 FQGNSA come from the germline V gene. This CDR3 has 15 residues. CDR3 loop: CASSLNPGSYNEQFF. DNA for the CDR3: TGTGCCAGCAGCTTAAACCCGGGTTCCTACAATGAGCAGTTCTTC. Looking up the rest from reference TRBV7-2 and TRBJ2-1 gives the full variable domain: GAGVSQSPSNKVTEKGKDVELRCDPISGHTALYWYRQSLGQGLEFLIYFQGNSAPDKSGLPSDRFSAERTGGSVSTLTIQRTQQEDSAVYLCASSLNPGSYNEQFFGPGTRLTVL.

The chain combines TRBV25-1 with TRBJ1-4, with D possibly TRBD1 on 6 matching bases. The CDR3 loop spans 14 amino acids. V was pared by 3 bases and J by 5 bases, with 10 bases between. CDR1 is MGHDK, CDR2 SYGVNS, per germline. The DNA for the CDR3 is TGTGCCAGCAGTGACCTGGACAGAAATGAAAAACTGTTTTTT. Its translation is CASSDLDRNEKLFF.

The chain recombines TRBV5-1 with TRBJ2-4; 8 bases agree with TRBD2. The junction had 8 bases not matched to a gene; V was cut back by 3 bases and J by 0 bases. The CDR3 has 17 amino acids. Per germline, CDR1 SGHRS and CDR2 YFSETQ. The CDR3 DNA follows: TGCGCCAGCAGCTCTCTACTTGCGGGGGGAGCCAAAAACATTCAGTACTTC. Amino acid sequence: CASSSLLAGGAKNIQYF.

The chain links TRBV4-3 to TRBJ2-1; D is perhaps TRBD2 (7 bases). Trimming cost V 1 base and J 5 bases, with 21 bases left between them. CDR1 LGHNA and CDR2 YSLEER come from the germline V gene. The CDR3 extends over 18 amino acids. CDR3 coding DNA: TGCGCCAGCAGCCAAGGAGTGGGGGGGGGCGTCCCAGACAATGAGCAGTTCTTC. Translating it yields CASSQGVGGGVPDNEQFF.

This clonotype has a count of ten or more. The chain uses TRBV12-3 or TRBV12-4 and TRBJ1-2; 10 bases are shared with TRBD1. J was trimmed by 7 bases and V by 5 bases; bases with no gene match: 13. The CDR3 length is 16 residues. DNA of the CDR3: TGTGCCAGCAGTGCCGGGACAGGGGATATTTTAGTTGGCTACACCTTC. Translation: CASSAGTGDILVGYTF.

There are a few counts of this clonotype. V is TRBV7-2 and J is TRBJ1-3; 8 bases match TRBD1. CDR1 is SGHTA and CDR2 is FQGNSA in the germline V gene. After removal of 5 bases from V and 4 bases from J, the junction contained 7 bases not matched to a gene. This CDR3 comprises 15 residues. The DNA of the CDR3 is TGTGCCAGCAGCCCGACAGGGGCGAAAGGAAACACCATATATTTT. The encoded protein is CASSPTGAKGNTIYF. The complete variable domain, with remaining parts taken from reference TRBV7-2 and TRBJ1-3, reads GAGVSQSPSNKVTEKGKDVELRCDPISGHTALYWYRQSLGQGLEFLIYFQGNSAPDKSGLPSDRFSAERTGGSVSTLTIQRTQQEDSAVYLCASSPTGAKGNTIYFGEGSWLTVV.

V usage is TRBV6-5 and J usage is TRBJ2-4, with 7 bases lining up with TRBD2. CDR1 MNHEY and CDR2 SVGAGI come from the germline V gene. Trimming at V came to 0 bases and at J to 1 base, leaving 6 bases not matched to a gene. This CDR3 has 17 amino acids. The CDR3 DNA follows: TGTGCCAGCAGTTACTCGAGGGCGGGAGCGGCCAAAAACATTCAGTACTTC. It specifies CASSYSRAGAAKNIQYF.

There are a few counts of this clonotype. The junction departs from the called germline gene at one end, perhaps through a read error. This chain joins TRBV7-2 and TRBJ1-5; the D is unclear. CDR1 SGHTA and CDR2 FQGNSA come from the germline V gene. CDR3 length: 15 residues. CDR3 bases: TGTGCCAGCAGCTTAGGAACAATTAGCTATCAGCCCCAGCATTTT. This encodes CASSLGTISYQPQHF.

The chain's CDR3 is CASSARGGREETQYF. The CDR3 bases are TGTGCCAGCAGCGCACGGGGGGGGCGAGAAGAGACCCAGTACTTC. The chain joins TRBV5-8 to TRBJ2-5; 8 nucleotides agree with TRBD2. This CDR3 region has 15 residues. V was pared by 4 bases and J by 3 bases, with 8 bases of the junction left unmatched. Germline CDR1 SGHTS, CDR2 YDEGEE.

This clonotype appeared a single time. At one end, the junction sequence differs from germline, possibly due to a read error. The chain is built from TRBV3-1 and TRBJ1-3; no definite D call. CDR3 length equals 15 residues. CDR1 and CDR2 (germline): LGHDT, YNNKEL (reference sequence). The CDR3 DNA reads TGTGCCAGCACCAGGCAGGTCCTCTCTGCAAACACCATATATTTT. This gives the protein CASTRQVLSANTIYF.

This clonotype was seen a handful of times. The genes are TRBV28 and TRBJ2-7; D is perhaps TRBD1 (5 bases). Trimming pared 7 bases from V and 3 bases from J, leaving 10 bases between. The length of the CDR3 is 12 residues. The V gene's germline CDR1 is MDHEN and CDR2 SYDVKM. CDR3 coding DNA: TGTGCCAGCACCATAGGGGACTACGAGCAGTACTTC. Translation gives CASTIGDYEQYF.

On this clonotype itself: Germline is not matched at one junction end, which may reflect a read error. This chain joins TRBV3-1 and TRBJ2-2, with a tentative D call TRBD2 (5 bases). Germline V lookup: CDR1 LGHDT, CDR2 YNNKEL (reference sequence). The CDR3 totals 16 residues. The CDR3 loop reads CACSLSGHSGTGELFF. CDR3 DNA sequence: TGTGCCTGCAGCCTTTCGGGCCATTCGGGGACCGGGGAGCTGTTTTTT.

The gene calls are TRBV15 and TRBJ2-1; D may be TRBD1 (6 bases). Per germline, CDR1 LNHNV and CDR2 YYDKDF (reference sequence). The CDR3 extends over 14 amino acids. The V gene lost 2 bases and the J gene lost 10 bases, with 15 bases spanning the gap. CDR3 coding DNA: TGTGCCACCAGCAGACCGACAGGTGCAGGGGAGCAGTTCTTC. Translating it yields CATSRPTGAGEQFF.